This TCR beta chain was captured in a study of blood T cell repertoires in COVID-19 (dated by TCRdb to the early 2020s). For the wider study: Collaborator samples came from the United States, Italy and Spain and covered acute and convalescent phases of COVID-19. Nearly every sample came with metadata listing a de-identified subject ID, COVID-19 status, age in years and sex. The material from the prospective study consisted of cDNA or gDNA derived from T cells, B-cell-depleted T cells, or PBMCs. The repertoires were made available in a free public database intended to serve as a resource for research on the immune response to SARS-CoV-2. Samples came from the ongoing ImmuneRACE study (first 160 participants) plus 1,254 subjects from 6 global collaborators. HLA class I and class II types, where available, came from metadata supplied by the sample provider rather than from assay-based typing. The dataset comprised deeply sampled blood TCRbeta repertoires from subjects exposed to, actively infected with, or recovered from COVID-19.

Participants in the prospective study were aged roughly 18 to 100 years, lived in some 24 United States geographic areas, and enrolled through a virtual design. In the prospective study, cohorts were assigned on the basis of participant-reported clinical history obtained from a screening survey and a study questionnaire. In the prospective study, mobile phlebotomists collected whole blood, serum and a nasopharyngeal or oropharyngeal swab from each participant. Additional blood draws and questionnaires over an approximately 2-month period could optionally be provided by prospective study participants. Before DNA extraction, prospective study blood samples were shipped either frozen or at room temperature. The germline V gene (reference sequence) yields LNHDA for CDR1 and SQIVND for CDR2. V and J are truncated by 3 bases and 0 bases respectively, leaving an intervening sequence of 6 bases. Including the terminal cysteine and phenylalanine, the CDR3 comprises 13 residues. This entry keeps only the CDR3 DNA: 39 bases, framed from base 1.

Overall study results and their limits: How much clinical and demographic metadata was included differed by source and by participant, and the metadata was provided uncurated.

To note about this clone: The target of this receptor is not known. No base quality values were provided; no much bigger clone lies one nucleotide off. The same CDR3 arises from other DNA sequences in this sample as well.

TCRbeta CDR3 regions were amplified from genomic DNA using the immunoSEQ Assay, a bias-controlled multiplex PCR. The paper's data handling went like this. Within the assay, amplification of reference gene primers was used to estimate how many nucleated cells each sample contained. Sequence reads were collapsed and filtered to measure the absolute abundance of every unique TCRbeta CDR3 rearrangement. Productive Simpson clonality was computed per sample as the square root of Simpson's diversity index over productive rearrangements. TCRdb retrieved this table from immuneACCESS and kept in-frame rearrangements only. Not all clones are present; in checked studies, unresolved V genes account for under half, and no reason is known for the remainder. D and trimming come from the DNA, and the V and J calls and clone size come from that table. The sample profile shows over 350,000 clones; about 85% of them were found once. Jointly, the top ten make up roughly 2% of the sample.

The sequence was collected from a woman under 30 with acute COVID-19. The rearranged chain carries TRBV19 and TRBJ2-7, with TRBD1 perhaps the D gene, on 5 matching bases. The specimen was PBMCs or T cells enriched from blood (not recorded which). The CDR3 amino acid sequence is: CASSIGASYEQYF. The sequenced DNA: TGTGCCAGTAGTATTGGGGCCTCCTACGAGCAGTACTTC.